This TCR beta chain was observed in a study of shared T cell receptors in the human thymus (dated by TCRdb to 2020 to 2023). With regard to the full study: The study examined how self-reactive, shared T-cell receptor alpha chains are generated in the human thymus.

V is cut by 10 bases and J by 3 bases, and the space between the germline ends is 17 bases. CDR1 and CDR2, per the germline V gene, are SGHVS and FQNEAQ. Reading from cysteine to phenylalanine, the CDR3 counts 14 amino acids. Only the CDR3 region is kept as DNA, spanning 42 bases read in frame from base 1. Libraries were prepared through the immunoSEQ multiplex PCR assay. Drawn from immuneACCESS, this table holds only the in-frame rearrangements with V and J called that TCRdb kept. Clones are partly lost; checked studies trace under half to an unresolved V gene and leave the rest unexplained. The sample includes roughly 410,000 clones, with more than 85% observed a single time. The ten largest clonotypes hold 0.015% to 0.025% of the sample. Remarks on this clone: Its antigen is not yet known. Base qualities are not recorded, but no much larger clone differs from it by a single base.

This TCR came from a human donor. The chain joins TRBV7-8 to TRBJ2-3; the D gene identity is not certain. The sequenced sample consisted of thymocytes. The base sequence is TGTGCCACCGGACCCGCGAGTGGGACAGATACGCAGTATTTT. This translates into CATGPASGTDTQYF. Where the CDR3 stops, the reference TRBV7-8 and TRBJ2-3 genes take over; the full variable domain is GAGVSQSPRYKVAKRGQDVALRCDPISGHVSLFWYQQALGQGPEFLTYFQNEAQLDKSGLPSDRFFAERPEGSVSTLKIQRTQQEDSAVYLCATGPASGTDTQYFGPGTRLTVL.